A selection of T cell receptor beta chains follows, all from one sample in a study of shared clonotypes between healthy human individuals. Clones were read by immunoSEQ multiplex PCR, and TCRdb kept only the in-frame ones, dropping some. Altogether roughly 500,000 clones are present, around 73% being singletons, with the ten largest covering more than 10%. Sequences were obtained from PBMCs. The receptors originated from a woman aged 40 to 50 in good health. Some clones in this sample may be carry-over from other donors' samples. Each CDR3 is given with its conserved first and last residue. A D gene is named only where the DNA matches it firmly. The size field is filled for only some rows; it gives once, few, many or a size class.

size	D	J	V	CDR3	DNA
.	TRBD1	TRBJ1-2	TRBV5-6	CASSSTGHYGYTF	TGTGCCAGCAGCTCGACAGGGCACTATGGCTACACCTTC
.	.	TRBJ2-7	TRBV28	CASNGRDFLYEQYF	TGTGCCAGCAACGGGCGGGACTTCCTCTACGAGCAGTACTTC
.	.	TRBJ1-2	TRBV2	CASGEADRIYGYTF	TGTGCCAGCGGTGAAGCTGACAGGATCTATGGCTACACCTTC
once	.	TRBJ2-1	TRBV5-1	CASSRPGQGWGEQFF	TGTGCCAGCAGCCGTCCGGGGCAGGGGTGGGGTGAGCAGTTCTTC
.	TRBD2	TRBJ2-4	TRBV28	CASSSGGSSGKNIQYF	TGTGCCAGCAGTTCGGGGGGGTCTTCAGGCAAAAACATTCAGTACTTC
.	.	TRBJ2-7	TRBV11-2	CASSLRRTQTSYEQYF	TGTGCCAGCAGCCTTAGGCGGACGCAAACTTCCTACGAGCAGTACTTC
.	TRBD1	TRBJ2-7	TRBV5-6	CASSPDRISYEQYF	TGTGCCAGCAGCCCGGACAGGATTTCCTACGAGCAGTACTTC
.	TRBD2	TRBJ2-7	TRBV18	CASSPIAGGGEQYF	TGTGCCAGCTCACCCATAGCGGGAGGAGGGGAGCAGTACTTC
many	TRBD1	TRBJ1-1	TRBV29-1	CSVESQGVNTEAFF	TGCAGCGTTGAGAGTCAGGGGGTGAACACTGAAGCTTTCTTT
once	.	TRBJ2-2	TRBV27	CASSLRATGNTGELFF	TGTGCCAGCAGTTTACGGGCCACAGGGAACACCGGGGAGCTGTTTTTT
few	.	TRBJ1-5	TRBV4-2	CASSQVVSREGNQPQHF	TGTGCCAGCAGCCAAGTCGTGAGCAGGGAGGGCAATCAGCCCCAGCATTTT
.	.	TRBJ2-7	TRBV4-1	CASSQDLGTTWGEQYF	TGCGCCAGCAGCCAAGATTTGGGGACAACCTGGGGCGAGCAGTACTTC
.	.	TRBJ2-1	TRBV2	CASTRAGDVSEQFF	TGTGCCAGCACCCGAGCCGGGGACGTGAGTGAGCAGTTCTTC
few	TRBD2	TRBJ2-1	TRBV7-2	CASSLVRLAGRGSYNEQFF	TGTGCCAGCAGCCTAGTCAGACTAGCGGGAAGGGGCTCCTACAATGAGCAGTTCTTC
.	.	TRBJ1-5	TRBV19	CASTPTDDYSNQPQHF	TGTGCCAGTACCCCGACAGACGACTATAGCAATCAGCCCCAGCATTTT
.	.	TRBJ1-2	TRBV15	CATSSMATDYGYTF	TGTGCCACCAGTTCGATGGCTACGGACTATGGCTACACCTTC
once	.	TRBJ1-2	TRBV11-2	CASSLDPTANYGYTF	TGTGCCAGCAGCTTAGATCCCACAGCTAACTATGGCTACACCTTC
.	TRBD2	TRBJ2-5	TRBV29-1	CSSRLAGGPGETQYF	TGCAGCTCTCGACTAGCGGGAGGTCCGGGTGAGACCCAGTACTTC
.	.	TRBJ1-3	TRBV4-1	CASSQGAVRGPRNTIYF	TGCGCCAGCAGCCAGGGAGCCGTCAGGGGCCCTCGAAACACCATATATTTT
.	TRBD2	TRBJ2-1	TRBV5-4	CASSLGLAGAYNEQFF	TGTGCCAGCAGCTTGGGACTAGCGGGTGCCTACAATGAGCAGTTCTTC
.	.	TRBJ1-2	TRBV2	CASTSGSYGYTF	TGTGCCAGCACCTCAGGGAGCTATGGCTACACCTTC
once	.	TRBJ1-2	TRBV7-9	CASSSQQYGYTF	TGTGCCAGCAGCAGCCAACAGTATGGCTACACCTTC
.	.	TRBJ2-7	TRBV11-2	CASSLAGILYEQYF	TGTGCCAGCAGCTTAGCGGGGATTCTCTACGAGCAGTACTTC
.	.	TRBJ2-7	TRBV7-2	CASSLWAIKDEQYF	TGTGCCAGCAGCTTATGGGCTATAAAAGACGAGCAGTACTTC
.	TRBD1	TRBJ1-4	TRBV27	CASRETGRNEKLFF	TGTGCCAGCAGAGAGACAGGGAGGAATGAAAAACTGTTTTTT
.	TRBD1	TRBJ2-1	TRBV6-1	CASSNAGTGVNEQFF	TGTGCCAGCAGTAACGCCGGGACAGGGGTCAATGAGCAGTTCTTC
.	.	TRBJ2-2	TRBV19	CASSSTVFTGELFF	TGTGCCAGTAGCTCGACAGTTTTCACCGGGGAGCTGTTTTTT
.	.	TRBJ1-1	TRBV1	CTSSQGGTGGLPNTEAFF	TGCACCAGCAGCCAGGGAGGGACAGGAGGCCTCCCGAACACTGAAGCTTTCTTT
.	TRBD2	TRBJ2-1	TRBV7-6	CASSLADSSGADNEQFF	TGTGCCAGCAGCTTAGCGGACTCTAGCGGGGCCGACAATGAGCAGTTCTTC
once	.	TRBJ2-6	TRBV2	CASSPDISGANVLTF	TGTGCCAGCAGTCCGGACATTTCTGGGGCCAACGTCCTGACTTTC
.	TRBD1	TRBJ1-3	TRBV18	CASSPIATGVGNTIYF	TGTGCCAGCTCACCTATTGCGACAGGGGTTGGAAACACCATATATTTT
.	.	TRBJ2-5	TRBV7-7	CASRSVGIETQYF	TGTGCTAGCAGGAGCGTGGGGATTGAGACCCAGTACTTC
.	.	TRBJ2-3	TRBV18	CASSPLSTDTQYF	TGTGCCAGCTCACCATTGAGCACAGATACGCAGTATTTT
.	.	TRBJ2-1	TRBV4-1	CASSHLTRSSYNEQFF	TGCGCCAGCAGCCATCTAACCAGGAGCTCCTACAATGAGCAGTTCTTC
many	TRBD2	TRBJ2-3	TRBV7-3	CASSFSSGRSDTQYF	TGTGCCAGCAGCTTTTCCAGCGGGAGATCAGATACGCAGTATTTT
once	TRBD2	TRBJ2-1	TRBV28	CASLPLSGSSYNEQFF	TGTGCGAGCTTACCTCTTAGCGGGAGTTCCTACAATGAGCAGTTCTTC
few	.	TRBJ2-7	TRBV5-1	CASTPGVGSYEQYF	TGCGCCAGCACCCCCGGGGTGGGGTCCTACGAGCAGTACTTC
.	.	TRBJ2-2	TRBV19	CASSIEGTEAGELFF	TGTGCCAGTAGTATAGAGGGGACGGAGGCCGGGGAGCTGTTTTTT
.	.	TRBJ1-2	TRBV6-6	CASSYSDTGGYTF	TGTGCCAGCAGTTACTCGGACACGGGGGGCTACACCTTC
.	TRBD1	TRBJ2-5	TRBV9	CASSRGQGSETQYF	TGTGCCAGCAGCCGAGGACAGGGGTCGGAGACCCAGTACTTC
.	.	TRBJ2-7	TRBV7-2	CASSQDSYEQYF	TGTGCCAGCAGCCAGGACAGCTACGAGCAGTACTTC
many	TRBD2	TRBJ2-7	TRBV5-8	CASSLGLAGVSEQYF	TGTGCCAGCAGCCTCGGACTAGCGGGAGTGAGCGAGCAGTACTTC
.	TRBD2	TRBJ2-7	TRBV27	CASSAGTGLLGTSGSSLAYEQYF	TGTGCCAGCAGTGCAGGGACAGGACTACTGGGGACTAGCGGGAGTTCATTGGCCTACGAGCAGTACTTC
.	.	TRBJ2-5	TRBV7-5	CARSLEGRDRGLETQYF	TGTGCCAGAAGCTTAGAGGGCCGGGACAGGGGGCTTGAGACCCAGTACTTC
.	TRBD2	TRBJ2-3	TRBV11-3	CASSTGLAGGSTDTQYF	TGTGCCAGCAGCACCGGACTAGCGGGAGGTAGCACAGATACGCAGTATTTT